This T cell receptor beta chain comes out of a study of blood T cell repertoires in COVID-19. In the study overall: The analysed material was cDNA or gDNA that came from T cells, B-cell-depleted T cells, or PBMCs.

The CDR3 has 11 amino acids. The V end was cut by 8 bases, the J end by 6 bases, with 8 bases between. During active infection, Seattle patients enrolled and were then monitored through disease. Per the study methods: From reference gene primer amplification, estimates of nucleated cell counts were derived. Assay used: immunoSEQ multiplex PCR; TCRdb lists only in-frame clones, some missing. V and J calls and clone size follow that table, whereas D and trimming were derived from the DNA. The table has around 230,000 clones, 85% seen once. This chain connects TRBV12-3 or TRBV12-4 to TRBJ2-1, with D hard to call. The source is a man in his fifties or sixties with COVID-19, enrolled during active disease. The sequencing input was peripheral blood. The chain's CDR3 is CASLLSNEQFF. In nucleotides, the CDR3 is TGTGCCAGCCTTCTCTCCAATGAGCAGTTCTTC.